Described below is a single T cell receptor beta chain sequence and its context. This CDR3 has 16 residues. The germline gives CDR1 MNHNS, CDR2 SASEGT. V lost 3 bases to trimming and J lost 5 bases, with 20 bases between them. The data stem from a study of cytomegalovirus exposure and HLA in healthy donors. With 60 Vbeta and 13 Jbeta primers, the PCR was carried out. Libraries were prepared by immunoSEQ multiplex PCR; TCRdb keeps only in-frame clonotypes and omits some of them. Altogether tens of thousands of clones are present, roughly 80% being singletons, with the ten largest covering roughly 1.1%.

The sequence was collected from a girl aged 2-15 years in good health and CMV-seropositive. The chain carries TRBV6-1 and TRBJ2-7, with D possibly matching TRBD2 (6 bases). Sequenced material: PBMCs. The CDR3 nucleotides read TGTGCCAGCAGTGACGAGCGGGCAGAAAAAGGGGACGAGCAGTACTTC. Translated, it gives CASSDERAEKGDEQYF.